This T cell receptor beta chain was found in a study of blood T cell repertoires in COVID-19. Clones were sequenced by immunoSEQ multiplex PCR, and TCRdb holds only the in-frame ones, with some missing. The sample consists of 150,000 to 250,000 clones, roughly 84% of them appearing once. CDR1 is SGHRS and CDR2 is YFSETQ in the germline V gene. The CDR3 extends over 15 amino acids. V lost 5 bases, J lost 0 bases, and 13 bases lay in between. Sequences were obtained from PBMCs or T cells enriched from blood (not recorded which). This TCR was recovered from a man aged 40-55 years who had recovered from COVID-19. V and J are TRBV5-1 and TRBJ2-3; perhaps TRBD1 as D (7 bases). The CDR3 sequence: CASRMEGASTDTQYF. CDR3 nucleotides: TGCGCCAGCAGAATGGAGGGGGCTAGCACAGATACGCAGTATTTT.